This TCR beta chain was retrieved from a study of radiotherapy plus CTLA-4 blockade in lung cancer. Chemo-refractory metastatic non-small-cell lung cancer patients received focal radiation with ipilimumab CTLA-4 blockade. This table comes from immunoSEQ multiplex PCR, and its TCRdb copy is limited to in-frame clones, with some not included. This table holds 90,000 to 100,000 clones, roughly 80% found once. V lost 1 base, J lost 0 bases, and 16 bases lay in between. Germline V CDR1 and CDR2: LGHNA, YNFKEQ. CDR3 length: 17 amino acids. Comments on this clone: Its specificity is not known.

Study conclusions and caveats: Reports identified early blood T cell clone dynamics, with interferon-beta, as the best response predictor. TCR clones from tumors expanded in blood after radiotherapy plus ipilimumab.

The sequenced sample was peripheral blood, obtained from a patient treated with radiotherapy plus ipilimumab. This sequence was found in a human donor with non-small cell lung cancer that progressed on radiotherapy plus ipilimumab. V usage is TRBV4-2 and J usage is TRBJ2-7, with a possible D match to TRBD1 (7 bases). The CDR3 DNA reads TGTGCCAGCAGCCAAGTTCAGGCGGGACAGAGCTCCTACGAGCAGTACTTC. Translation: CASSQVQAGQSSYEQYF.